The T cell receptor beta chain under discussion was sequenced for a study of blood T cells in healthy people across ages. Trimming pared 6 bases from V and 9 bases from J, leaving 12 bases between. From germline, CDR1 is SGHVS and CDR2 FNYEAQ. This CDR3 comprises 13 residues. PCR was performed a second time for 7 to 11 cycles using a sample-barcoded 5' primer and a J-beta primer mix. TCRdb analysed the 5' RACE reads with MiXCR anew, one entry per CDR3 protein. Of 1.5 million or so distinct CDR3 sequences in the sample, roughly two fifths were seen once. This clonotype was sampled from a woman under 30 in good health. Sequences were obtained from blood. This chain connects TRBV7-6 to TRBJ1-6, with D unresolved. This chain's CDR3 is CASSPLGFSPLHF. The CDR3 DNA reads as TGTGCCAGCAGTCCACTGGGTTTTTCACCCCTCCACTTT.